This TCR beta chain comes out of a study of spatial heterogeneity in lung cancer. Study background: For the average unique TCR and UMI combination, more than 9.5 occurrences appeared in raw reads.

Each TCR cDNA molecule carried a unique molecular identifier. TCRdb re-called the 5' RACE reads with MiXCR, one entry per CDR3 protein. The sample has approximately 93,000 distinct CDR3 sequences; approximately 20% are singletons. Time point meaning: blood at routine non-recurrence follow-up after resection. Without sorting, whole RNA was sequenced from tumor, nontumor lung or frozen PBMC. Per the germline V gene, CDR1 is SGHTA and CDR2 is FQGNSA. V dropped 5 bases and J dropped 6 bases, with 13 bases sitting between them. The CDR3 spans 14 residues. This receptor was obtained from a male donor with early-stage non-small cell lung cancer. The rearrangement joins TRBV7-2 to TRBJ2-2; D may be TRBD1 (6 bases). The source was PBMCs, collected at follow-up. This CDR3 reads CASSPRGYAGELFF. CDR3 DNA: TGTGCCAGCAGCCCCAGGGGATATGCCGGGGAGCTGTTTTTT.